The 15 T cell receptor beta chains given below trace back to one sample, sequenced in a study of T cells after posttransplantation cyclophosphamide. The repertoire was sequenced with immunoSEQ multiplex PCR; TCRdb's copy has only in-frame clones and lacks some. Of roughly 4,600 clones in the sample, almost 85% were seen once. Controls had myeloablative marrow grafts with methotrexate and calcineurin inhibitor, sampled at 1 year. The sample consisted of PBMCs, taken after an allogeneic stem cell transplant with a calcineurin inhibitor and methotrexate. The receptors here all came from a male patient aged 35 to 55 who received an allogeneic stem cell transplant from an unrelated donor, was CMV-positive, and had chronic GVHD only. Some T cells may have originated in the graft donor.

The V call is TRBV19, the J call TRBJ2-4; a possible D gene is TRBD1 (6 bases). Between the trimmed V and J ends, which lost 1 base and 5 bases, there was a span of 6 bases. Germline V gene lookup returns CDR1 LNHDA and CDR2 SQIVND (reference sequence). The CDR3 has 13 amino acids. The CDR3 DNA sequence: TGTGCCAGTAGTATAGCAGGGGAAAACATTCAGTACTTC. It encodes CASSIAGENIQYF.

The rearrangement uses TRBV30 and TRBJ2-1; D is unclear. The germline gives CDR1 GTSNPN, CDR2 SVGIG (reference sequence). CDR3 length: 13 residues. V was shortened by 0 bases and J by 4 bases, with 7 bases between the two germline ends. The CDR3 bases are TGTGCCTGGAGTGTACAAGATTACAATGAGCAGTTCTTC. Translation gives CAWSVQDYNEQFF. The whole variable domain, filled in from reference TRBV30 and TRBJ2-1, reads SQTIHQWPATLVQPVGSPLSLECTVEGTSNPNLYWYRQAAGRGLQLLFYSVGIGQISSEVPQNLSASRPQDRQFILSSKKLLLSDSGFYLCAWSVQDYNEQFFGPGTRLTVL.

Sample share makes this clone medium-sized. V usage is TRBV19 and J usage is TRBJ2-1; 12 bases are a match to TRBD2. Germline assignment: CDR1 LNHDA and CDR2 SQIVND (reference sequence). The V gene end was trimmed by 1 base and the J gene end by 7 bases; junction bases not matched to a gene: 2. The CDR3 runs 15 residues. The CDR3 here is CASSIGLAGDNEQFF. The CDR3 DNA reads TGTGCCAGTAGTATAGGACTAGCGGGGGATAATGAGCAGTTCTTC.

The gene calls are TRBV27 and TRBJ1-1; TRBD1 matches 12 bases. Trimming cost V 3 bases and J 1 base; bases outside gene matches: 9. Germline lookup yields CDR1 MNHEY and CDR2 SMNVEV (reference sequence). CDR3 length: 18 amino acids. The CDR3 DNA sequence: TGTGCCAGCAGTTTTCGCCGGGACAGGGGGCGCCAGAACACTGAAGCTTTCTTT. Protein sequence: CASSFRRDRGRQNTEAFF.

This chain links TRBV4-2 with TRBJ2-1; the D is unclear. V was cut by 0 bases and J by 9 bases, with 9 bases left in between. Germline assignment: CDR1 LGHNA and CDR2 YNFKEQ. This CDR3 is 13 amino acids long. The CDR3 here is CASSQDAEAEQFF. CDR3 DNA: TGTGCCAGCAGCCAAGACGCGGAAGCTGAGCAGTTCTTC.

The chain combines TRBV5-6 with TRBJ2-7; D is possibly TRBD1 (5 bases). V lost 0 bases to trimming and J lost 1 base, with 8 bases between them. The germline CDR1 and CDR2 sequences are SGHDT and YYEEEE. This CDR3 spans 14 amino acids. The CDR3 is CASSLAGPSYEQYF. CDR3 in DNA: TGTGCCAGCAGCTTGGCAGGGCCATCCTACGAGCAGTACTTC. Full variable domain (rest looked up from reference TRBV5-6 and TRBJ2-7): DAGVTQSPTHLIKTRGQQVTLRCSPKSGHDTVSWYQQALGQGPQFIFQYYEEEERQRGNFPDRFSGHQFPNYSSELNVNALLLGDSALYLCASSLAGPSYEQYFGPGTRLTVT.

The rearrangement links TRBV5-1 to TRBJ2-5; 12 bases match TRBD2. The CDR3 runs 16 residues. Trimming took 5 bases from V and 2 from J; bases not matched to a gene: 7. CDR1 and CDR2 (germline): SGHRS, YFSETQ. The CDR3, as DNA: TGCGCCAGCAGTCCTCTAGCGGGAGGGCGGCAAGAGACCCAGTACTTC. Its translation is CASSPLAGGRQETQYF.

The chain carries TRBV9 and TRBJ1-2; D possibly corresponds to TRBD1 (6 bases). V was trimmed by 0 bases and J by 0 bases, leaving 6 bases between them. Germline-derived CDR1 and CDR2 are SGDLS and YYNGEE. This CDR3 spans 14 amino acids. The CDR3 protein is CASSVGTANYGYTF. CDR3 bases: TGTGCCAGCAGCGTAGGGACAGCTAACTATGGCTACACCTTC.

This clone ranks as medium-sized (0.01 to 0.1%). The chain combines TRBV5-6 with TRBJ2-7; no firm D call. The V and J ends lost 3 bases and 0 bases respectively, with 4 bases between them. The CDR3 sequence is 12 residues long. Germline CDR1 SGHDT, CDR2 YYEEEE. This chain's CDR3 is CASSSSSYEQYF. CDR3 sequence (DNA): TGTGCCAGCAGCTCGAGCTCCTACGAGCAGTACTTC.

V gene TRBV2 combines with J gene TRBJ2-3; the D gene is possibly TRBD2 (5 bases). The CDR3 covers 13 residues. The V gene lost 7 bases and the J gene lost 4 bases, with 12 bases spanning the gap. Germline V CDR1 and CDR2: SNHLY, FYNNEI. Written as DNA, the CDR3 is TGTGCCAGCAAGGACGGACTCCCAGATACGCAGTATTTT. It encodes CASKDGLPDTQYF.

The gene calls are TRBV5-6 and TRBJ1-5; no firm D call. Trimming cost V 2 bases and J 4 bases, with 4 bases left between them. The CDR3 extends over 12 amino acids. Germline CDR1 reads SGHDT; CDR2 reads YYEEEE. The CDR3 sequence: CASSFTNQPQHF. The CDR3 region has the DNA TGTGCCAGCAGCTTTACAAATCAGCCCCAGCATTTT.

V gene TRBV27 combines with J gene TRBJ2-7; D gene uncertain. Looked up from germline, CDR1 is MNHEY and CDR2 is SMNVEV (reference sequence). This CDR3 contains 13 residues. V dropped 2 bases and J dropped 3 bases, with 8 bases sitting between them. The CDR3 DNA sequence: TGTGCCAGCAGTTTAGGGCCGATCTACGAGCAGTACTTC. Its protein product is CASSLGPIYEQYF.

This clone was detected only a few times. This chain's CDR3 is CASSQMTGTLEKLFF. DNA of the CDR3: TGTGCCAGCAGCCAGATGACAGGGACACTCGAAAAACTGTTTTTT. The chain is built from TRBV4-2 and TRBJ1-4; 7 bases line up with TRBD1. The trim removed 3 bases at V and 8 bases at J, leaving 9 bases unmatched. The germline V gene has CDR1 LGHNA and CDR2 YNFKEQ. This CDR3 region has 15 residues.

This chain joins TRBV7-9 and TRBJ2-5; maybe TRBD1 (6 bases). Germline-derived CDR1 and CDR2 are SEHNR and FQNEAQ (reference sequence). Trimming removed 3 bases from V and 5 bases from J, with 13 bases in between. The CDR3 has 14 residues. The CDR3 sequence: CASSFTGLDETQYF. CDR3 nucleotide sequence: TGTGCCAGCAGCTTCACAGGGTTGGATGAGACCCAGTACTTC.

The chain employs TRBV2 and TRBJ1-2, with 10 bases that match TRBD1. The CDR3 extends over 14 amino acids. The germline gives CDR1 SNHLY, CDR2 FYNNEI. V lost 9 bases and J lost 0; bases outside the gene matches: 4. The CDR3 DNA reads as TGTGCCAGAGGACAGGGGGGGGCTAACTATGGCTACACCTTC. This encodes CARGQGGANYGYTF.